A selection of T cell receptor beta chains follows, all from one sample in a study of a mutant IDH1 vaccine in newly diagnosed glioma. The antigens for these receptors are not known. This table comes from immunoSEQ multiplex PCR, and its TCRdb copy is limited to in-frame clones, with some not included. The sample contains 25,000 to 30,000 clones, around 80% of which appear only once. The specimen was PBMCs, collected from a glioma patient whose treatment included an IDH1 peptide vaccine. Source of these receptors: a woman younger than 30 with glioma. The CDR3 runs from the conserved cysteine through the conserved F or W. The D gene is left open where the match is weak. Where a row states a size, it is once, few, many or the class of an expanded clone; other rows omit it.

length,D,J,size,V,CDR3,DNA
13,TRBD1,TRBJ1-5,few,TRBV29-1,CSVEDRGNQPQHF,TGCAGCGTTGAGGACAGGGGGAATCAGCCCCAGCATTTT
14,.,TRBJ1-5,.,TRBV10-2,CASRGTHSNQPQHF,TGCGCCAGCAGAGGGACACATAGCAATCAGCCCCAGCATTTT
18,TRBD2,TRBJ2-3,.,TRBV7-9,CASSSRRGAGEITDTQYF,TGTGCCAGCAGCTCCCGCCGAGGTGCGGGGGAAATCACAGATACGCAGTATTTT
14,.,TRBJ2-7,.,TRBV19,CASSISGGDYEQYF,TGTGCCAGTAGTATAAGTGGAGGAGATTACGAGCAGTACTTC
15,TRBD2,TRBJ2-1,once,TRBV4-1,CASSPSGLPYNEQFF,TGCGCCAGCAGCCCGTCGGGACTACCCTACAATGAGCAGTTCTTC
15,.,TRBJ2-3,.,TRBV5-1,CASSFGGGNTDTQYF,TGCGCCAGCAGCTTTGGTGGGGGCAACACAGATACGCAGTATTTT
14,.,TRBJ1-1,few,TRBV12-5,CASGLGGIFTEAFF,TGTGCTAGTGGTTTGGGGGGAATATTCACTGAAGCTTTCTTT
17,.,TRBJ2-3,.,TRBV4-1,CASSLGRGRALTDTQYF,TGCGCCAGCAGCCTAGGTCGAGGGCGAGCCTTAACAGATACGCAGTATTTT
14,.,TRBJ1-2,.,TRBV6-5,CASSSSTDNYGYTF,TGTGCCAGCAGTTCCTCGACGGATAACTATGGCTACACCTTC
16,.,TRBJ2-2,.,TRBV14,CASSPLLGRAGGELFF,TGTGCCAGCAGCCCGCTACTTGGACGAGCCGGGGGGGAGCTGTTTTTT
14,.,TRBJ1-4,.,TRBV21-1,CASNGGLANEKLFF,TGTGCCAGCAATGGAGGGTTGGCTAATGAAAAACTGTTTTTT
14,.,TRBJ1-6,once,TRBV2,CASSSDRIDSPLHF,TGTGCCAGCAGTAGTGACAGAATCGATTCACCCCTCCACTTT
16,TRBD2,TRBJ2-2,.,TRBV7-6,CASSGAAGEVTGELFF,TGTGCCAGCAGCGGGGCAGCGGGAGAGGTCACCGGGGAGCTGTTTTTT
10,TRBD2,TRBJ2-5,.,TRBV6-1,CASSWEGQYF,TGTGCCAGCAGTTGGGAGGGGCAGTACTTC
15,.,TRBJ1-2,.,TRBV15,CATSTLTSLNGGYTF,TGTGCCACCAGCACCCTAACGTCTCTGAACGGTGGCTACACCTTC
16,.,TRBJ1-5,few,TRBV4-2,CASSQDTEGVGQPQHF,TGTGCCAGCAGCCAAGATACCGAGGGAGTTGGTCAGCCCCAGCATTTT
15,.,TRBJ1-5,few,TRBV27,CASSLSGNSNQPQHF,TGTGCCAGCAGTTTATCGGGGAATAGCAATCAGCCCCAGCATTTT
14,TRBD1,TRBJ2-5,.,TRBV5-6,CASSRTGTGETQYF,TGTGCCAGCAGCCGGACAGGGACGGGAGAGACCCAGTACTTC
15,TRBD2,TRBJ2-3,.,TRBV19,CASNPHQREADTQYF,TGTGCCAGTAACCCCCACCAGCGGGAGGCAGATACGCAGTATTTT
18,.,TRBJ1-5,few,TRBV4-1,CASSLLGGEGYSNQPQHF,TGCGCCAGCAGCCTTCTAGGGGGGGAAGGGTATAGCAATCAGCCCCAGCATTTT
14,TRBD1,TRBJ1-2,.,TRBV19,CASSKDREESGYTF,TGTGCCAGTAGTAAAGACAGGGAAGAGTCTGGCTACACCTTC
15,TRBD2,TRBJ2-2,.,TRBV6-5,CASSRDYLNTGELFF,TGTGCCAGCAGCCGGGACTACCTGAACACCGGGGAGCTGTTTTTT